The subject of this entry is one TCR beta chain. It lacks a known antigen. There are no base qualities to consult, and no much larger clone falls within one base. This specimen comes from a study of T-cell memory formation after mild COVID-19 (dated by TCRdb to the early 2020s). At the level of the whole study: TCR sequence clusters from the two donors were found to be largely donor specific. In a couple of donors, T-cell clones that expanded and contracted after mild COVID-19 were followed by sequencing TCRalpha and TCRbeta repertoires longitudinally. The cohort was made up of two young adult volunteers, one female and one male, who were previously healthy. The paper as a whole reports these results and caveats: Contracting CD4+ clones turned up mainly in the CM and EM memory subsets, whereas EMRA was where CD8+ clones were enriched. Whether the second-wave clones peaking on day 37 were SARS-CoV-2 specific was not confirmed. Clones that contracted from day 15 to 85 showed balanced CD4/CD8 phenotypes, whereas a second wave of clones that expanded from day 15 to 37 leaned towards CD4+. Some responding clones were detected in pre-infection memory, which suggested that pre-existing cross-reactive memory T cells had joined the SARS-CoV-2 response. Only a couple of mild cases were covered by the study, and larger cohorts that include severe cases with pre-infection samples were considered necessary.

PBMCs were isolated by Ficoll-Paque density gradient centrifugation. V is trimmed back by 5 bases and J by 8 bases, and the junction contains 12 bases that no gene match accounts for. The CDR3 has 15 amino acids, counting the end cysteine and phenylalanine. The retained sequence is limited to the CDR3, 45 bases, with the frame set at the first base. Taken from the germline V gene, the CDR1 and CDR2 loops are MGHDK and SYGVNS. The sequencer listed for this sample is Illumina NovaSeq 6000. TCRalpha and TCRbeta cDNA libraries were built by 5'RACE with constant-segment primers, adding sample barcodes and unique molecular identifiers. RNA was extracted from every sample with Trizol reagent. Libraries were amplified in two PCR steps, with a second sample barcode and Illumina TruSeq adapters added in the second step. Sequencing of the libraries was done on an Illumina NovaSeq, producing 2 x 150 bp paired-end reads. In the original analysis: Reads were demultiplexed and collapsed into UMI-guided consensus sequences with migec v1.2.7. With mixcr v2.1.11, UMI consensuses were aligned to TRA and TRB V and J templates and assembled into clonotypes. Expanded or contracted clonotypes were those called significant by both edgeR and NoisET, with noise models trained on biological replicates. edgeR calls used a false discovery rate-adjusted p below 0.01 and a log2 fold-change threshold of 1. PCA with hierarchical clustering of max-normalized trajectories of the 1000 most abundant clonotypes was used as exploratory dynamics analysis. Each responding clone was given a CD4 or CD8 phenotype based on the CD4+ and CD8+ repertoires, which had been sequenced separately. TCRdb trimmed the raw reads at Q25, called clones with MiXCR and kept productive beta chains. Identical CDR3 protein sequences are pooled into one entry, listed with their most common genes and DNA. The V and J calls, along with clone size, are taken from TCRdb and not from the paper's own processing. The sample contains around 190,000 distinct CDR3 sequences, approximately 17% of them found a single time. The leading ten clones occupy 3% to 4.5% of the sample.

The chain employs TRBV25-1 and TRBJ1-2; TRBD1 aligns with 9 central bases. The origin of this receptor is a man between 18 and 29 years old who had mild COVID-19 (a few samples of this study predate the infection). The sample titles of this study are shuffled in the database, so cell type and time point are left out; the donor was told from shared clones. The source material was PBMCs or a T cell subset sorted from them (not recorded which). The CDR3 is CASSSPGTGSYGYTF. The DNA is as follows: TGTGCCAGCAGTTCACCCGGGACAGGGTCTTACGGCTACACCTTC.